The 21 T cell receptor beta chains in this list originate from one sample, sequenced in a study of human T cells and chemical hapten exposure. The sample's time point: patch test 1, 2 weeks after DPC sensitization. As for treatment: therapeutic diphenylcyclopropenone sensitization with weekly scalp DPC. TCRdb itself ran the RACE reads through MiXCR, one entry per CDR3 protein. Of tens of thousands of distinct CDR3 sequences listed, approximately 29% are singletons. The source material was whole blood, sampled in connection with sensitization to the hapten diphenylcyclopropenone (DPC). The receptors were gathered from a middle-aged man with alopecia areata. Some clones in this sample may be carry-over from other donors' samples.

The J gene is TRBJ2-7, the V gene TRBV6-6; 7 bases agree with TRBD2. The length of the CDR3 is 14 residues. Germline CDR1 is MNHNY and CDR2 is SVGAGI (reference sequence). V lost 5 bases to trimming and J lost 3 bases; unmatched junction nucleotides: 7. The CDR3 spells CASSITRGSYEQYF. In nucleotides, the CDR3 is TGTGCCAGCAGTATCACTCGCGGGAGCTACGAGCAGTACTTC.

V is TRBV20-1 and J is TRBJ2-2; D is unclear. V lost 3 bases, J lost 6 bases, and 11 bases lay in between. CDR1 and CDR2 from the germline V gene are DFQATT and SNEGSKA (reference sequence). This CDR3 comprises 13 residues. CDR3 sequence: CSARKTGPGELFF. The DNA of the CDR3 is TGCAGTGCTAGGAAGACGGGCCCCGGGGAGCTGTTTTTT.

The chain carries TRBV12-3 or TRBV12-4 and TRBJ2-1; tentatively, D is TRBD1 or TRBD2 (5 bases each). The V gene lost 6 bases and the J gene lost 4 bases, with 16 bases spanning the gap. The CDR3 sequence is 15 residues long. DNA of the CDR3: TGTGCCAGCAGAAACCCCGGGGCCACGTACAATGAGCAGTTCTTC. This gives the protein CASRNPGATYNEQFF.

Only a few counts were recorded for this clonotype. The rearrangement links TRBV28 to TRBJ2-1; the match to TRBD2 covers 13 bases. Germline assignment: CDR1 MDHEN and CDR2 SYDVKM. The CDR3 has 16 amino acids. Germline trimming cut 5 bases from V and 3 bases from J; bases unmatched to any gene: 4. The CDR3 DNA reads TGTGCCAGCAGTCCTGGGACTAGCGGGATCTACAATGAGCAGTTCTTC. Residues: CASSPGTSGIYNEQFF.

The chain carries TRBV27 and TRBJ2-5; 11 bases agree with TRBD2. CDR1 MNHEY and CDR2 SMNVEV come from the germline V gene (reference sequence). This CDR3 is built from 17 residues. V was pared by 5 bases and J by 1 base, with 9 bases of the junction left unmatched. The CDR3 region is CASSPGGLAGGQETQYF. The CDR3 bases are TGTGCCAGCAGTCCCGGTGGGCTAGCGGGAGGCCAAGAGACCCAGTACTTC.

The CDR3 loop reads CASSLGPNSYEQYF. The CDR3 bases are TGCGCCAGCAGCTTGGGGCCCAATTCGTACGAGCAGTACTTC. The V call is TRBV5-1, the J call TRBJ2-7; D is uncertain. Per germline, CDR1 SGHRS and CDR2 YFSETQ. V was shortened by 0 bases and J by 4 bases, with 11 bases between the two germline ends. CDR3 length: 14 amino acids.

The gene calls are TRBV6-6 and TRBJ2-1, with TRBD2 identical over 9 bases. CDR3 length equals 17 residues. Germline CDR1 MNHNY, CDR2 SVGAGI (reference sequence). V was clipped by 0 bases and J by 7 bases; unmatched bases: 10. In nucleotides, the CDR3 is TGTGCCAGCAGTTACTCGTTGGCTAGCGGGGAGGGGAATGAGCAGTTCTTC. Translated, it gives CASSYSLASGEGNEQFF.

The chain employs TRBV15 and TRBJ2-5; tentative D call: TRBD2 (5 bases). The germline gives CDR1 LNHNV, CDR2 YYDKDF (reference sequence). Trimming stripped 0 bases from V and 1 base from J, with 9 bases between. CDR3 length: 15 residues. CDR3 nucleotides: TGTGCCACCAGCAGAGAGAGGCTAGCCCAAGAGACCCAGTACTTC. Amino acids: CATSRERLAQETQYF.

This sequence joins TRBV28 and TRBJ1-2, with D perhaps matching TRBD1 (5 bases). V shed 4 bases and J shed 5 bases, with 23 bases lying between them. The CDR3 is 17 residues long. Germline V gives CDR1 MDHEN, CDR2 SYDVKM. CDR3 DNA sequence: TGTGCCAGCAGTTCCACATTCGACAGCCGAGCGGAGTATGGCTACACCTTC. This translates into CASSSTFDSRAEYGYTF.

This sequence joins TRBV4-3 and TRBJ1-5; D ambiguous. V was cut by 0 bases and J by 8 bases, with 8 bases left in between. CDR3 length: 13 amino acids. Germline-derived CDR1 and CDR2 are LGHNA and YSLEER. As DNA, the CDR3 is TGCGCCAGCAGCCAAGATAGTGGAGAGCCCCAGCATTTT. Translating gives CASSQDSGEPQHF.

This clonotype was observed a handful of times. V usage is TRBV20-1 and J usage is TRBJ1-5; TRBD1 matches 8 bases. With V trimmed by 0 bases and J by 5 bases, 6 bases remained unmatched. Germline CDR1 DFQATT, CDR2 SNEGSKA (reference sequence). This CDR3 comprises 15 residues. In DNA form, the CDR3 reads TGCAGTGCTAGAGACCCGACGGACAGGGATCAGCCCCAGCATTTT. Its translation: CSARDPTDRDQPQHF.

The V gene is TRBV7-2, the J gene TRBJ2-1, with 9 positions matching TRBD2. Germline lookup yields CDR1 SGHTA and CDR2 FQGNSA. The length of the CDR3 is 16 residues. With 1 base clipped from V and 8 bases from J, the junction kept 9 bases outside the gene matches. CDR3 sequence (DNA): TGTGCCAGCAGCTTAGAAGGCGGGAGGGCACTCTATGAGCAGTTCTTC. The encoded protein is CASSLEGGRALYEQFF.

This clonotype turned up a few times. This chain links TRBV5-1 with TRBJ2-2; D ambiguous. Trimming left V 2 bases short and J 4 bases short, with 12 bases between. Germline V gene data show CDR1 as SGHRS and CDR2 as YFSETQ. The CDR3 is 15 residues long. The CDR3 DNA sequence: TGCGCCAGCAGCTTTGGGCAGTTGACCACCGGGGAGCTGTTTTTT. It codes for CASSFGQLTTGELFF. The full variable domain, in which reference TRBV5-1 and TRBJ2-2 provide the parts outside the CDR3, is KAGVTQTPRYLIKTRGQQVTLSCSPISGHRSVSWYQQTPGQGLQFLFEYFSETQRNKGNFPGRFSGRQFSNSRSEMNVSTLELGDSALYLCASSFGQLTTGELFFGEGSRLTVL.

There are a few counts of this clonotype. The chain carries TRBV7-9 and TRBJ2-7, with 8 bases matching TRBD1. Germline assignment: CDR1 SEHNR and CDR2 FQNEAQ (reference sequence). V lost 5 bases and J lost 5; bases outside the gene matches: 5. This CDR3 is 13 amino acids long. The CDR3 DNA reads TGTGCCAGCAGCAAGGACAGGGCGGACGAGCAGTACTTC. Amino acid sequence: CASSKDRADEQYF.

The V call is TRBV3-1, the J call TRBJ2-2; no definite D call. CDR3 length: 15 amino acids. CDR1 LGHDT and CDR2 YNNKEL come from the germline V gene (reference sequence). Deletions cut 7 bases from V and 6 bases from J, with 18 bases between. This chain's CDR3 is CASTPYEGRAGELFF. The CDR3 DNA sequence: TGTGCCAGCACACCATATGAAGGTCGGGCCGGGGAGCTGTTTTTT.

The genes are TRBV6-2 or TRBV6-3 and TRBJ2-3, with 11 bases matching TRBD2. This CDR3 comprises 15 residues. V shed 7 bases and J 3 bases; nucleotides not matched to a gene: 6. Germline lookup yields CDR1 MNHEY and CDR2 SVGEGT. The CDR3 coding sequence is TGTGCCAGCAACCAGCTAGCGGGAGGAACAGATACGCAGTATTTT. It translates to CASNQLAGGTDTQYF.

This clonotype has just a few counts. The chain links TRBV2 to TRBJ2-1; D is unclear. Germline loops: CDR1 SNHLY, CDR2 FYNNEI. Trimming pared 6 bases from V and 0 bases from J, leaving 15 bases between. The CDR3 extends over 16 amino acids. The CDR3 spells CASRSPLDTSYNEQFF. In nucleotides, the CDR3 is TGTGCCAGCAGGTCCCCCCTAGACACCTCCTACAATGAGCAGTTCTTC. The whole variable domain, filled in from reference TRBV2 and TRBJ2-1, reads EPEVTQTPSHQVTQMGQEVILRCVPISNHLYFYWYRQILGQKVEFLVSFYNNEISEKSEIFDDQFSVERPDGSNFTLKIRSTKLEDSAMYFCASRSPLDTSYNEQFFGPGTRLTVL.

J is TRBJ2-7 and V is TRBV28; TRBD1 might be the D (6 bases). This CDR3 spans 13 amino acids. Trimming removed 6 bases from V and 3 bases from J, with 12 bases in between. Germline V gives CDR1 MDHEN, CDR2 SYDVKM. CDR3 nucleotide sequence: TGTGCCAGCAGCGGACAGTATATCTACGAGCAGTACTTC. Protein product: CASSGQYIYEQYF.

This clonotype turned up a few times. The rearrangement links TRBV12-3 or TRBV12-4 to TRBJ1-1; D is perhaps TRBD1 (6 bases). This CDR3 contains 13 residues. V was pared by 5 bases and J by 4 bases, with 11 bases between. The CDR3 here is CASSTWTVTEAFF. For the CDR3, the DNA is TGTGCCAGCAGTACCTGGACAGTCACTGAAGCTTTCTTT.

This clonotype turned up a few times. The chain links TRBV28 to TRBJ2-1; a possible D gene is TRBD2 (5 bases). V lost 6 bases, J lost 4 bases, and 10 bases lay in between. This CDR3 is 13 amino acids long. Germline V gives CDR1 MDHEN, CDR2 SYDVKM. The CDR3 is CASRDSPYNEQFF. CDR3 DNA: TGTGCCAGCAGGGACTCACCGTACAATGAGCAGTTCTTC. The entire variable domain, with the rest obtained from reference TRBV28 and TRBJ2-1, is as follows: DVKVTQSSRYLVKRTGEKVFLECVQDMDHENMFWYRQDPGLGLRLIYFSYDVKMKEKGDIPEGYSVSREKKERFSLILESASTNQTSMYLCASRDSPYNEQFFGPGTRLTVL.

The CDR3 region is CASSPPSKTGDYGYTF. CDR3 nucleotides: TGTGCCAGCAGCCCGCCCTCTAAGACAGGGGACTATGGCTACACCTTC. The V gene is TRBV6-5, the J gene TRBJ1-2; 8 positions agree with TRBD1. Per germline, CDR1 MNHEY and CDR2 SVGAGI. The CDR3 has 16 residues. V gave up 6 bases and J gave up 3 bases; unmatched junction bases: 12.